This is a list of T cell receptor beta chains from one sample in a study of T cell repertoires in cytomegalovirus infection. A single record per CDR3 protein comes from TCRdb applying MiXCR to the reads. In the table there are around 280,000 distinct CDR3 sequences, approximately 15% of which are singletons. Material: PBMCs. The receptor source for this set is a human donor in good health (CMV status not recorded). Some clones in this sample may be carry-over from other donors' samples. Both conserved end residues are part of each CDR3.

V,CDR3
TRBV12-3/TRBV12-4,CASSFWGQPDTGELFF
TRBV7-2,CASRAREGQLNTEAFF
TRBV29-1,CSVESGGGNQPQHF
TRBV12-3/TRBV12-4,CASSRGGSTDTQYF
TRBV7-9,CASRPPEGGEQYF
TRBV29-1,CSVWASGASREQYF
TRBV20-1,CSAWTGATEAFF
TRBV20-1,CSARTQPGPYEQYF
TRBV6-1,CASSYLSKRLAGVGELFF
TRBV19,CASSRTDYSNQPQHF
TRBV20-1,CSARESTGRQYF
TRBV7-2,CASSSPGPSAYEQYF
TRBV7-6,CASSLSEGELFF
TRBV29-1,CSVESLAGSRNEQFF